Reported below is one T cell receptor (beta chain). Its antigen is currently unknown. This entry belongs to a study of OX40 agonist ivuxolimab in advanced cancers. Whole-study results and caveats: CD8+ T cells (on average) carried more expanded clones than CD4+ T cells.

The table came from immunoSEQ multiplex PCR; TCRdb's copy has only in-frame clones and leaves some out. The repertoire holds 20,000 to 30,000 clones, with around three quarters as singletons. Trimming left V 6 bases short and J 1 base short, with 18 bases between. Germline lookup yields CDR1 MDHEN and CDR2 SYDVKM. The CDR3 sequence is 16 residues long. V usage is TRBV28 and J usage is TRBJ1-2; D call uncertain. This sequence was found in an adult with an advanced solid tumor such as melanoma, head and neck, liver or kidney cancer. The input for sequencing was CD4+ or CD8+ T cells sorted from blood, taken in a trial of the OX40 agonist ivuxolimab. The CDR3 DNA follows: TGTGCCAGCAGCCTACAGAGCGAACCAAATAACTATGGCTACACCTTC. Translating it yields CASSLQSEPNNYGYTF.